This T cell receptor (beta chain) originates from a study of response to subunit inactivated influenza vaccine. Regarding the study as a whole: Each seasonal flu vaccination may recruit only limited new T cells, authors suggested.

Remarks on this clonotype: The target antigen is unknown.

J lost 3 bases, V lost 0 bases, and 4 bases had no gene match. The CDR3 length is 16 residues. Germline CDR1 MNHEY, CDR2 SVGAGI. MiXCR, run by TCRdb on the RT-PCR reads, gives a single entry per CDR3 protein. The sample records around 520,000 distinct CDR3 sequences, around 25% being singletons. The receptor's source is a man in his forties or fifties who received an inactivated influenza vaccine. The V gene is TRBV6-5, the J gene TRBJ2-3, with 9 bases matching TRBD2. The specimen comprised CD4+ T cells sorted from PBMCs, sampled roughly 5 days after vaccination. The CDR3 region is CASSYSRRGGTDTQYF. As DNA, the CDR3 is TGTGCCAGCAGTTACTCTAGGCGGGGGGGGACAGATACGCAGTATTTT.